What follows are 9 T cell receptor beta chains derived from one specimen sequenced in a study of cytomegalovirus exposure and HLA in healthy donors. The PCR contained 60 Vbeta and 13 Jbeta primers. Sequencing was performed with immunoSEQ multiplex PCR; in TCRdb, only in-frame clones are kept and a portion is missing. The table has 55,000 to 80,000 clones, 55% to 80% seen once. The sample consisted of PBMCs. The receptors come from a woman aged 25 to 39 in good health and CMV-seronegative.

V gene TRBV9 combines with J gene TRBJ1-2; D is unclear. Germline V CDR1 and CDR2: SGDLS, YYNGEE. Trimming took 0 bases from V and 4 from J, leaving 13 bases between them. The CDR3 covers 15 residues. CDR3 DNA: TGTGCCAGCAGCGTAGTCGGGGAGAAGGGCTATGGCTACACCTTC. Amino acids: CASSVVGEKGYGYTF. Full variable domain (rest looked up from reference TRBV9 and TRBJ1-2): DSGVTQTPKHLITATGQRVTLRCSPRSGDLSVYWYQQSLDQGLQFLIQYYNGEERAKGNILERFSAQQFPDLHSELNLSSLELGDSALYFCASSVVGEKGYGYTFGSGTRLTVV.

This clone has more than one count but fewer than ten. V is TRBV4-3 and J is TRBJ1-4, with 8 positions matching TRBD1. Per the germline V gene, CDR1 is LGHNA and CDR2 is YSLEER. V lost 0 bases to trimming and J lost 8 bases; unmatched junction nucleotides: 8. This CDR3 has 16 residues. DNA for the CDR3: TGCGCCAGCAGCCAAGATGTCACAGGGGGGGTGGAAAAACTGTTTTTT. This encodes CASSQDVTGGVEKLFF.

V usage is TRBV7-9 and J usage is TRBJ1-2, with D possibly TRBD1 on 6 matching bases. V was trimmed by 3 bases and J by 7 bases, leaving 6 bases between them. Per the germline V gene, CDR1 is SEHNR and CDR2 is FQNEAQ (reference sequence). The length of the CDR3 is 11 residues. In nucleotides, the CDR3 is TGTGCCAGCAGCTTCAGGGGTGGCTACACCTTC. This sequence encodes CASSFRGGYTF.

The J gene is TRBJ1-6, the V gene TRBV27; TRBD1 might be the D (5 bases). The CDR3 sequence is 14 residues long. The germline V gene encodes CDR1 MNHEY and CDR2 SMNVEV (reference sequence). Trimming removed 3 bases at V and 9 bases at J, with 12 bases between. CDR3 loop: CASSLEGAGSPLHF. DNA of the CDR3: TGTGCCAGCAGTTTGGAAGGGGCAGGTTCACCCCTCCACTTT.

By frequency in the sample, this clone is medium-sized (0.01 to 0.1%). V and J are TRBV4-2 and TRBJ1-4, with D unclear. V lost 4 bases and J 0 bases, leaving 12 bases between the germline ends. Germline assignment: CDR1 LGHNA and CDR2 YNFKEQ. CDR3 length: 16 residues. In nucleotides, the CDR3 is TGTGCCAGCAGCCCCCTAGCGGGTACAACTAATGAAAAACTGTTTTTT. It yields the protein CASSPLAGTTNEKLFF.

The chain combines TRBV6-5 with TRBJ2-2, with D unresolved. The CDR3 totals 14 residues. CDR1 is MNHEY, CDR2 SVGAGI, per germline. V dropped 2 bases and J dropped 1 base, with 5 bases sitting between them. CDR3 bases: TGTGCCAGCAGTTACGTAGAGAACACCGGGGAGCTGTTTTTT. Translating it yields CASSYVENTGELFF.

This rearrangement joins TRBV11-3 to TRBJ1-1; D not resolved. The CDR3 spans 17 residues. The V gene's germline CDR1 is SGHNT and CDR2 YENEEA. Trimming pared 0 bases from V and 0 bases from J, leaving 14 bases between. CDR3 loop: CASSLDSYRAMNTEAFF. CDR3 nucleotides: TGTGCCAGCAGCTTAGATAGTTACAGAGCTATGAACACTGAAGCTTTCTTT.

Here the CDR3 DNA reads TGTGCCAGCTCTCAGGGGGGCCGGAACACTGAAGCTTTCTTT. It codes for CASSQGGRNTEAFF. V and J are TRBV2 and TRBJ1-1, with 7 bases that match TRBD1. V trimming: 8 bases; J trimming: 1 base; junction bases outside the gene matches: 7. CDR1 and CDR2 (germline): SNHLY, FYNNEI. The CDR3 runs to 14 residues.

This clone occurred a few times. The V gene is TRBV18, the J gene TRBJ2-6; D uncertain. The CDR3 totals 15 residues. V lost 3 bases to trimming and J lost 4 bases, with 10 bases between them. Per germline, CDR1 KGHSH and CDR2 LQKENI. The CDR3 DNA sequence: TGTGCCAGCTCACCCTCGCTACGAGGGGCCAACGTCCTGACTTTC. This codes for CASSPSLRGANVLTF.